What follows are 17 T cell receptor beta chains derived from one specimen sequenced in a study of T-cell memory formation after mild COVID-19. Using its own MiXCR run on the 5' RACE reads, TCRdb lists one record per CDR3 protein. The sample lists 240,000 or so distinct CDR3 sequences; roughly a tenth were seen once. Sequences were obtained from PBMCs or a T cell subset sorted from them (not recorded which). The receptors were sampled from a man aged 18 to 29 who had mild COVID-19 (a few samples of this study predate the infection). Cell type and time point are not known.

In nucleotides, the CDR3 is TGTGCCATCAGCCTTCAGGGGCAGGAGCAGTACGTC. This codes for CAISLQGQEQYV. This chain connects TRBV10-3 to TRBJ2-7, with a possible D match to TRBD1 (6 bases). The V gene lost 6 bases and the J gene lost 7 bases, with 13 bases spanning the gap. The CDR3 covers 12 residues. Germline values: CDR1 ENHRY, CDR2 SYGVKD.

The chain joins TRBV12-3 or TRBV12-4 to TRBJ2-7; D not resolved. Trimming removed 5 bases from V and 6 bases from J, with 8 bases in between. The CDR3 spans 11 residues. The CDR3 here is CASSPGVEQYF. CDR3 nucleotide sequence: TGTGCCAGCAGTCCTGGGGTCGAGCAGTACTTC.

This clonotype occurred a few times. This chain joins TRBV4-1 and TRBJ1-1; D is ambiguous. Germline V CDR1 and CDR2: MGHRA, YSYEKL. Trimming removed 0 bases from V and 11 bases from J, with 22 bases in between. This CDR3 comprises 16 residues. CDR3 sequence reads: CASSQERQAPAGDAFF. In DNA form, the CDR3 reads TGCGCCAGCAGCCAAGAACGGCAGGCCCCCGCCGGGGATGCTTTCTTT.

This clonotype was seen only once. This sequence joins TRBV12-3 or TRBV12-4 and TRBJ2-4; 8 nucleotides match TRBD1. This CDR3 has 17 residues. Trimming at V came to 5 bases and at J to 1 base, leaving 10 bases not matched to a gene. The CDR3 protein is CASSPNPQGAAKNIQYF. The CDR3 DNA follows: TGTGCCAGCAGTCCTAACCCTCAGGGGGCTGCCAAAAACATTCAGTACTTC.

In its sample, this clonotype was seen a few times. CDR3 protein: CASSLNRVAYGYTF. In DNA form, the CDR3 reads TGTGCCAGCAGTTTAAACAGGGTGGCCTATGGCTACACCTTC. This rearrangement joins TRBV12-3 or TRBV12-4 to TRBJ1-2; TRBD1 is a possible D gene (6 bases). V gave up 2 bases and J gave up 4 bases, with 11 bases separating them. The CDR3 is 14 amino acids.

There are a few counts of this clonotype. This chain links TRBV5-1 with TRBJ2-7, with D unclear. Germline V CDR1 and CDR2: SGHRS, YFSETQ. This CDR3 contains 13 residues. The V end lost 3 bases, the J end lost 2 bases, and 9 bases lay between the germline ends. This CDR3 is CASSWATPYEQYF. The CDR3 DNA is TGCGCCAGCAGCTGGGCCACACCCTACGAGCAGTACTTC. Full variable domain (rest looked up from reference TRBV5-1 and TRBJ2-7): KAGVTQTPRYLIKTRGQQVTLSCSPISGHRSVSWYQQTPGQGLQFLFEYFSETQRNKGNFPGRFSGRQFSNSRSEMNVSTLELGDSALYLCASSWATPYEQYFGPGTRLTVT.

This chain connects TRBV7-3 to TRBJ2-3, with 12 bases identical to TRBD2. This CDR3 region has 17 residues. CDR1 SGHTA and CDR2 FQGTGA come from the germline V gene. Trimming removed 6 bases from V and 0 bases from J; junction bases left unmatched: 7. The CDR3 loop is CASSTGLAGPSTDTQYF. The CDR3 DNA is TGTGCCAGCAGTACGGGACTAGCGGGTCCCAGCACAGATACGCAGTATTTT.

This clonotype was seen ten or more times. The chain uses TRBV6-5 and TRBJ1-2, with D possibly matching TRBD1 (5 bases). Trimming took off 0 bases at V and 4 bases at J, with 15 bases between the two ends. CDR1 and CDR2 from the germline V gene are MNHEY and SVGAGI. The CDR3 is made up of 16 amino acids. CDR3 sequence (DNA): TGTGCCAGCAGTTACTCGGGGCAGGGTAGTTTCTATGGCTACACCTTC. The encoded protein is CASSYSGQGSFYGYTF.

J is TRBJ2-5 and V is TRBV5-1; D is unresolved. CDR1 is SGHRS, CDR2 YFSETQ, per germline. V lost 0 bases and J 5 bases, leaving 8 bases between the germline ends. This CDR3 region has 13 residues. CDR3 sequence (DNA): TGCGCCAGCAGCTTGGCCCTCTTGGAGACCCAGTACTTC. Amino acids: CASSLALLETQYF.

The V call is TRBV4-1, the J call TRBJ2-5; 10 nucleotides line up with TRBD1. Germline CDR1 reads MGHRA; CDR2 reads YSYEKL. The CDR3 is made up of 13 amino acids. Trimming removed 10 bases from V and 4 bases from J; junction bases left unmatched: 6. The CDR3 loop is CATGQGGRETQYF. For the CDR3, the DNA is TGCGCCACTGGACAGGGGGGTCGAGAGACCCAGTACTTC.

This clonotype was seen at least ten times. The chain combines TRBV7-2 with TRBJ2-5, with a possible D match to TRBD1 (6 bases). The ends were cut back, 3 bases at V and 7 bases at J, with 18 bases in the middle. The CDR3 consists of 15 residues. Germline V gene sequence: CDR1 SGHTA, CDR2 FQGNSA. CDR3 sequence reads: CASSFVRDPGVTQYF. CDR3 nucleotide sequence: TGTGCCAGCAGCTTTGTCCGGGACCCAGGGGTGACCCAGTACTTC.

V gene TRBV7-9 combines with J gene TRBJ2-7; the D gene could be TRBD1 or TRBD2 (6 bases each). V dropped 4 bases and J dropped 7 bases, with 17 bases sitting between them. CDR3 length equals 14 residues. Germline V gene data show CDR1 as SEHNR and CDR2 as FQNEAQ (reference sequence). This chain's CDR3 is CASSWGAGVVEQYF. As DNA, the CDR3 is TGTGCCAGCAGCTGGGGGGCTGGTGTGGTGGAGCAGTACTTC.

This clonotype was observed many times. This rearrangement joins TRBV5-4 to TRBJ2-3; TRBD2 matches at 12 bases. This CDR3 contains 14 residues. Per germline, CDR1 SGHNT and CDR2 YYREEE (reference sequence). J lost 11 bases, V lost 6 bases, and 10 bases had no gene match. CDR3 coding DNA: TGTGCCAGCAAACTAGCGGGGGGCCTAAGGGGGCAGTATTTT. Protein product: CASKLAGGLRGQYF.

The chain is built from TRBV14 and TRBJ1-5; D remains ambiguous. V lost 3 bases and J 5 bases, leaving 8 bases between the germline ends. This CDR3 has 13 residues. CDR1 is SGHDN, CDR2 FVKESK, per germline. CDR3 sequence: CASSQGPDQPQHF. For the CDR3, the DNA is TGTGCCAGCAGCCAGGGTCCTGATCAGCCCCAGCATTTT. Variable domain in full (rest from reference TRBV14 and TRBJ1-5): EAGVTQFPSHSVIEKGQTVTLRCDPISGHDNLYWYRRVMGKEIKFLLHFVKESKQDESGMPNNRFLAERTGGTYSTLKVQPAELEDSGVYFCASSQGPDQPQHFGDGTRLSIL.

The rearrangement uses TRBV7-9 and TRBJ2-1, with 9 bases lining up with TRBD2. J gave up 0 bases and V 6 bases, and 6 bases lay outside the gene matches. The CDR3 has 16 amino acids. Germline loops: CDR1 SEHNR, CDR2 FQNEAQ (reference sequence). CDR3 amino acids: CASRPSGGSSYNEQFF. CDR3 coding DNA: TGTGCCAGCAGACCGAGCGGGGGGAGCTCCTACAATGAGCAGTTCTTC.

This clonotype showed up many times. The genes are TRBV7-2 and TRBJ2-5, with TRBD2 matching over 10 bases. The germline gives CDR1 SGHTA, CDR2 FQGNSA. The CDR3 is made up of 16 amino acids. Germline trimming cut 3 bases from V and 7 bases from J; bases unmatched to any gene: 11. The chain's CDR3 is CASSLGSGGALGTQYF. The CDR3 region has the DNA TGTGCCAGCAGCTTGGGAAGCGGGGGGGCCCTCGGGACCCAGTACTTC.

This clonotype was seen more than once but under ten times. The chain recombines TRBV27 with TRBJ2-5; no clear D. V dropped 8 bases and J dropped 0 bases, with 19 bases sitting between them. The CDR3 has 16 amino acids. CDR1 MNHEY and CDR2 SMNVEV come from the germline V gene (reference sequence). For the CDR3, the DNA is TGTGCCAGCTGGTACCGACACTCGAAGTACCAAGAGACCCAGTACTTC. Amino acids: CASWYRHSKYQETQYF.